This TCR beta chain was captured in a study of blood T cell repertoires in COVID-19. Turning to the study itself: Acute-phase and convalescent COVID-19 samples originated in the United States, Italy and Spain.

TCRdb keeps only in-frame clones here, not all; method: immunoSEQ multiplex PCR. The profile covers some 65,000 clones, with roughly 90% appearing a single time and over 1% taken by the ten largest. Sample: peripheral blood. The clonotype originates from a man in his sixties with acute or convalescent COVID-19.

The CDR3 nucleotides read TGTGCCAGCAGCAACTACAGGGTTGATACGCAGTATTTT. Protein product: CASSNYRVDTQYF. J is TRBJ2-3 and V is TRBV5-4; possible D gene TRBD1, 6 bases. CDR3 length: 13 residues. Germline CDR1 SGHNT, CDR2 YYREEE (reference sequence). The germline V and J ends were trimmed by 4 bases and 6 bases, with 12 bases remaining between them. The variable domain in full, completed from reference TRBV5-4 and TRBJ2-3, reads ETGVTQSPTHLIKTRGQQVTLRCSSQSGHNTVSWYQQALGQGPQFIFQYYREEENGRGNFPPRFSGLQFPNYSSELNVNALELDDSALYLCASSNYRVDTQYFGPGTRLTVL.